These 11 T cell receptor beta chains share one sample of origin, sequenced in a study of blood T cell repertoires in COVID-19. Method: immunoSEQ multiplex PCR; TCRdb's copy keeps in-frame clones and lacks some. This sample has about 170,000 clones; about 86% occur once, and the top ten carry over 3.5%. Source material: peripheral blood. These receptors were collected from a man aged 18 to 29 with active or convalescent COVID-19.

The rearrangement uses TRBV11-3 and TRBJ1-1; D unclear. The CDR3 sequence is 20 residues long. With 5 bases removed from V and 0 bases from J, the gap between germline ends came to 28 bases. CDR1 is SGHNT and CDR2 is YENEEA in the germline V gene. The DNA for the CDR3 is TGTGCCAGCAGCCGCACCTCATCCCAGCTTTTTCAGACTATGAACACTGAAGCTTTCTTT. It encodes CASSRTSSQLFQTMNTEAFF.

V and J are TRBV29-1 and TRBJ1-2; perhaps TRBD1 as D (6 bases). The CDR3 runs 12 residues. The ends were cut back, 7 bases at V and 13 bases at J, with 22 bases in the middle. Germline CDR1 and CDR2: SQVTM and ANQGSEA. The CDR3 DNA is TGCAGCGCCGAGATCCAGGGGCTTTCCTCCACCTTC. Translating gives CSAEIQGLSSTF. Variable domain in full (rest from reference TRBV29-1 and TRBJ1-2): SAVISQKPSRDICQRGTSLTIQCQVDSQVTMMFWYRQQPGQSLTLIATANQGSEATYESGFVIDKFPISRPNLTFSTLTVSNMSPEDSSIYLCSAEIQGLSSTFGSGTRLTVV.

This chain joins TRBV29-1 and TRBJ2-5; 15 nucleotides agree with TRBD2. Germline assignment: CDR1 SQVTM and CDR2 ANQGSEA. V lost 6 bases, J lost 1 base, and 9 bases stayed unmatched. The CDR3 extends over 17 amino acids. The CDR3 reads CSVEPGLAGGVQETQYF. The CDR3 nucleotides are TGCAGCGTCGAACCGGGACTAGCGGGGGGTGTCCAAGAGACCCAGTACTTC. Based on the CDR3 plus reference TRBV29-1 and TRBJ2-5, the full variable domain is SAVISQKPSRDICQRGTSLTIQCQVDSQVTMMFWYRQQPGQSLTLIATANQGSEATYESGFVIDKFPISRPNLTFSTLTVSNMSPEDSSIYLCSVEPGLAGGVQETQYFGPGTRLLVL.

The J gene is TRBJ2-4, the V gene TRBV19, with TRBD1 identical over 9 bases. The V and J ends lost 5 bases and 5 bases, in that order; junction bases with no gene match: 7. The V gene's germline CDR1 is LNHDA and CDR2 SQIVND (reference sequence). This CDR3 has 15 amino acids. DNA of the CDR3: TGTGCCAGTAGTTTCTTCGGACAGGGGCAAAACATTCAGTACTTC. Translation: CASSFFGQGQNIQYF.

This clone was seen a single time. A junction boundary mismatches the germline segment, possibly from a read error. The CDR3 coding sequence is TGTGCTAGTGGTTTGGTCGTTTCGGGGTTTCGATTT. It yields the protein CASGLVVSGFRF. The chain joins TRBV12-5 to TRBJ1-1; D unresolved. The CDR3 has 12 amino acids. Germline CDR1 is LGHNT and CDR2 is FRNRAP.

The gene calls are TRBV10-3 and TRBJ1-2, with a weak D call TRBD1 (5 bases). CDR3 length: 13 residues. Trimming pared 4 bases from V and 4 bases from J, leaving 10 bases between. Germline V gene lookup returns CDR1 ENHRY and CDR2 SYGVKD. This CDR3 reads CAISAGGSYGYTF. The CDR3 DNA sequence: TGTGCCATCAGTGCCGGGGGAAGCTATGGCTACACCTTC.

The table lists this clone with a few counts. This chain connects TRBV7-6 to TRBJ2-1; possible D gene TRBD1, 6 bases. There are 18 residues in the CDR3. The germline CDR1 and CDR2 sequences are SGHVS and FNYEAQ. The germline V and J ends were trimmed by 1 base and 8 bases, with 24 bases remaining between them. In nucleotides, the CDR3 is TGTGCCAGCAGCTTAGTTGTCTCTTCGGGTACAGGGTACCATGAGCAGTTCTTC. It translates to CASSLVVSSGTGYHEQFF. Using reference TRBV7-6 and TRBJ2-1 for the parts outside the CDR3, the full variable domain is GAGVSQSPRYKVTKRGQDVALRCDPISGHVSLYWYRQALGQGPEFLTYFNYEAQQDKSGLPNDRFSAERPEGSISTLTIQRTEQRDSAMYRCASSLVVSSGTGYHEQFFGPGTRLTVL.

V usage is TRBV6-5 and J usage is TRBJ2-1, with D perhaps matching TRBD2 (6 bases). Between the trimmed V and J ends, which lost 5 bases and 2 bases, there was a span of 10 bases. From germline, CDR1 is MNHEY and CDR2 SVGAGI. There are 14 residues in the CDR3. The DNA of the CDR3 is TGTGCCAGCAGTACACTAGCTCCCTACAATGAGCAGTTCTTC. Its translation: CASSTLAPYNEQFF.

The chain links TRBV6-2 or TRBV6-3 to TRBJ2-5; TRBD2 might be the D (6 bases). Per germline, CDR1 MNHEY and CDR2 SVGEGT. Deletions cut 6 bases from V and 4 bases from J, with 12 bases between. The CDR3 spans 13 residues. The CDR3 region has the DNA TGTGCCAGCAGCGGAGGGCGAGGAGAGACCCAGTACTTC. Amino acid sequence: CASSGGRGETQYF.

The V gene is TRBV7-6, the J gene TRBJ2-3; D possibly corresponds to TRBD2 (6 bases). The CDR3 has 19 amino acids. In germline, CDR1 is SGHVS, CDR2 FNYEAQ. V was clipped by 5 bases and J by 7 bases, with 31 bases between them. CDR3 residues: CASSLTPPFVGGPGYTQYF. CDR3 sequence (DNA): TGTGCCAGCAGCCTCACCCCCCCCTTCGTGGGAGGCCCGGGCTATACGCAGTATTTT.

The CDR3 DNA follows: TGTGCCACCCAGGGGGTGAGTGAGAACACTGAAGCTTTCTTT. Translation: CATQGVSENTEAFF. The chain couples TRBV2 to TRBJ1-1, with TRBD1 matching over 7 bases. The CDR3 extends over 14 amino acids. Unmatched junction bases numbered 9, after V lost 10 bases and J lost 1 base. CDR1 and CDR2 (germline): SNHLY, FYNNEI.